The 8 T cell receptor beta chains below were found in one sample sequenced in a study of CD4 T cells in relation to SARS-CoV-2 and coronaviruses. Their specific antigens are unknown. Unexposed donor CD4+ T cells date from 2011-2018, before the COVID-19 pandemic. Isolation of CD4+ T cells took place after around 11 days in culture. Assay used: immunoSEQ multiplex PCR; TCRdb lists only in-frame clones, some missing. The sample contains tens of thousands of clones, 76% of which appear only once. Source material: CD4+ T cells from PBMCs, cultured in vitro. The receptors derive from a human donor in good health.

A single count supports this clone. CDR3: CASSISGVYGYTF. Written as DNA, the CDR3 is TGTGCCAGTAGTATTTCGGGGGTCTATGGCTACACCTTC. The rearrangement joins TRBV19 to TRBJ1-2, with D possibly being TRBD1 (5 bases). V was shortened by 3 bases and J by 4 bases, with 9 bases between the two germline ends. CDR1 and CDR2 from the germline V gene are LNHDA and SQIVND (reference sequence). This CDR3 contains 13 residues.

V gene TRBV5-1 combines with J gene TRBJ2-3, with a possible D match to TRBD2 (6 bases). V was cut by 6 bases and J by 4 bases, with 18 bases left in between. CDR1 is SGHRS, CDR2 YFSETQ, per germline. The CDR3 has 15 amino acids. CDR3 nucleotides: TGCGCCAGCAAATCCGGGACTTTCCATGCAGATACGCAGTATTTT. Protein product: CASKSGTFHADTQYF. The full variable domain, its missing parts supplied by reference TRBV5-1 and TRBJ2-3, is KAGVTQTPRYLIKTRGQQVTLSCSPISGHRSVSWYQQTPGQGLQFLFEYFSETQRNKGNFPGRFSGRQFSNSRSEMNVSTLELGDSALYLCASKSGTFHADTQYFGPGTRLTVL.

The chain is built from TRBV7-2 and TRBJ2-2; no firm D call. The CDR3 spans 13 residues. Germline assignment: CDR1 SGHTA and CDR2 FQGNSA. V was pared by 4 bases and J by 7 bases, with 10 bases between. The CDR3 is CASSSLAIGELFF. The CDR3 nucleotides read TGTGCCAGCAGCTCCTTGGCTATCGGGGAGCTGTTTTTT.

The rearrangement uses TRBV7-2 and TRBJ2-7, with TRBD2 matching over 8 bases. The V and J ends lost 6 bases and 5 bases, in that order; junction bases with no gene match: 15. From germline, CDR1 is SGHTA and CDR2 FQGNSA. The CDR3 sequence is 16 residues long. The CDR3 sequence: CASRRKVQRGSHEQYF. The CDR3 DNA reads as TGTGCCAGCAGACGAAAGGTCCAGCGGGGGTCTCACGAGCAGTACTTC.

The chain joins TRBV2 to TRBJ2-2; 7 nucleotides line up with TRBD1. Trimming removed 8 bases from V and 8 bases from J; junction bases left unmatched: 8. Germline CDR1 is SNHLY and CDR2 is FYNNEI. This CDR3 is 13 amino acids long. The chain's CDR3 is CASGEQGKGELFF. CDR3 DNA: TGTGCCAGCGGAGAACAGGGGAAGGGGGAGCTGTTTTTT.

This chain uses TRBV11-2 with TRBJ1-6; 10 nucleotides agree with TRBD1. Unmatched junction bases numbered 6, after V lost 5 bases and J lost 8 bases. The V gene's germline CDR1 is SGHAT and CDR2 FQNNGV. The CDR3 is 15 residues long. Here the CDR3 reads CASSLRGTGDSPLHF. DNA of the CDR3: TGTGCCAGCAGCCTGCGGGGGACAGGGGATTCACCCCTCCACTTT.

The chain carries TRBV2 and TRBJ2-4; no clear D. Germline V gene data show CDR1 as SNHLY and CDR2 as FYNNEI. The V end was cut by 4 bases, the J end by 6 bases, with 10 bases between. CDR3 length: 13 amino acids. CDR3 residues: CASSVLEGNIQYF. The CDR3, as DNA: TGTGCCAGCAGTGTCCTCGAAGGAAACATTCAGTACTTC.

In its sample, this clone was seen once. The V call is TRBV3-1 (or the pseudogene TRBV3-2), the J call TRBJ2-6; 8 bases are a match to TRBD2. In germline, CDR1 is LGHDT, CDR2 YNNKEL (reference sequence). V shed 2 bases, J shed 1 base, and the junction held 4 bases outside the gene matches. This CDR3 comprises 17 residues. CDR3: CASSQRTGGSGANVLTF. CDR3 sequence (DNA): TGTGCCAGCAGCCAACGGACGGGGGGGTCTGGGGCCAACGTCCTGACTTTC.